This TCR beta chain was captured in a study of blood T cell repertoires in COVID-19. About the research overall: Acute and convalescent COVID-19 samples came from the United States, Italy and Spain. T cells, B-cell-depleted T cells, or PBMCs supplied cDNA or gDNA.

Only a few counts were recorded for this clone. Source study methods: Nucleated cell number was recorded as an estimate derived from reference gene primer amplification. The data were produced by immunoSEQ multiplex PCR, yet TCRdb's version contains in-frame clones alone and is incomplete. V and J calls and clone size are given by that table; D and trimming were obtained from the DNA. The top ten hold over 9.5% of the sample, which has about 140,000 clones, approximately 88% seen once. The CDR3 has 15 residues. From germline, CDR1 is MNHEY and CDR2 SVGAGI. Trimming shortened V by 7 bases and J by 3 bases, and 13 bases separated the two germline ends.

The chain links TRBV6-5 to TRBJ1-6, with a weak D call TRBD1 (5 bases). The receptor was derived from a man in his sixties with active or convalescent COVID-19. The sequencing input was peripheral blood. CDR3 sequence reads: CASNQEGIYNSPLHF. In nucleotides, the CDR3 is TGTGCCAGCAATCAGGAGGGGATCTATAATTCACCCCTCCACTTT.